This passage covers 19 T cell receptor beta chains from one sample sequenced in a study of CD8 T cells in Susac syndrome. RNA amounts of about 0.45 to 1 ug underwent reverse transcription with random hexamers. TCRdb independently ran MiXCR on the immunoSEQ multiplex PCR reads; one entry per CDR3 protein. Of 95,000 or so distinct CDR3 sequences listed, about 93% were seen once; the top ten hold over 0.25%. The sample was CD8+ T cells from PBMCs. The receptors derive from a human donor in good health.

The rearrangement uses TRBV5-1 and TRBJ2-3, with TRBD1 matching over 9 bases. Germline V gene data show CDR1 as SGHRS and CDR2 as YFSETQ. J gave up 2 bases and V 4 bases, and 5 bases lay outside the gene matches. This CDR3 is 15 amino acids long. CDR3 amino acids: CASSPWTGATDTQYF. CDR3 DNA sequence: TGCGCCAGCAGCCCCTGGACAGGGGCCACAGATACGCAGTATTTT.

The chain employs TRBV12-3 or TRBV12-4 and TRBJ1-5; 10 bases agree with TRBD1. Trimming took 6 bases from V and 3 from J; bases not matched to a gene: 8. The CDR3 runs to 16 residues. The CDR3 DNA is TGTGCCAGCAGCCCTAGGGGACAGGGGACCAATCAGCCCCAGCATTTT. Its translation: CASSPRGQGTNQPQHF.

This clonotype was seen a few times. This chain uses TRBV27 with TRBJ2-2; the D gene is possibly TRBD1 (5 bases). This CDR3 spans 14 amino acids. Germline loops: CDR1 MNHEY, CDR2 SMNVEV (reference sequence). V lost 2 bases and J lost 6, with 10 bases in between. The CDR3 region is CASSLGQGAGELFF. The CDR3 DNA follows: TGTGCCAGCAGTTTAGGGCAGGGTGCCGGGGAGCTGTTTTTT.

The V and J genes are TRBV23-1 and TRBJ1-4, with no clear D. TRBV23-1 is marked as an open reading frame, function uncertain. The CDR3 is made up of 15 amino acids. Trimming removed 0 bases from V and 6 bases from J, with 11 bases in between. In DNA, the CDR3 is TGCGCCAGCAGTCAATCGAGCACCCGGCATGAAAAACTGTTTTTT. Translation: CASSQSSTRHEKLFF.

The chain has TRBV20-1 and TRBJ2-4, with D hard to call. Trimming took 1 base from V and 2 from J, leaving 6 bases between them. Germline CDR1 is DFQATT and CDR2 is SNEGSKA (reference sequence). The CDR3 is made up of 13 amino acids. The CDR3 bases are TGCAGTGCTAGAGCGATTACCAAAAACATTCAGTACTTC. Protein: CSARAITKNIQYF.

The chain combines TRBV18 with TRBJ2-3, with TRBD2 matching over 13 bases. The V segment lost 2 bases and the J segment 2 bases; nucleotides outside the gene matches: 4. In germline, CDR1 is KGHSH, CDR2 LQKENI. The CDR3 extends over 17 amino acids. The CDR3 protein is CASSPAGTSGDTDTQYF. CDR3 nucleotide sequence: TGTGCCAGCTCACCAGCGGGGACTAGCGGGGACACAGATACGCAGTATTTT.

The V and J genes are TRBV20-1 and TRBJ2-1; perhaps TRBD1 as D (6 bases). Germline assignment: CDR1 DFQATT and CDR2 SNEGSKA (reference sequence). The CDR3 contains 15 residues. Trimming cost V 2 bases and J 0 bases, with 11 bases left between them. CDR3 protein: CSARTDRSSYNEQFF. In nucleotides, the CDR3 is TGCAGTGCTAGAACAGACAGGAGCTCCTACAATGAGCAGTTCTTC.

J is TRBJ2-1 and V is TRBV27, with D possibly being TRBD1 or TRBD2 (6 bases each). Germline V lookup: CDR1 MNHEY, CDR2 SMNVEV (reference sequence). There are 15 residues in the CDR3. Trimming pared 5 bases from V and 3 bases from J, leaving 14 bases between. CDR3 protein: CASSPRGPGYNEQFF. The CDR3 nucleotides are TGTGCCAGCAGTCCCCGGGGGCCCGGCTACAATGAGCAGTTCTTC.

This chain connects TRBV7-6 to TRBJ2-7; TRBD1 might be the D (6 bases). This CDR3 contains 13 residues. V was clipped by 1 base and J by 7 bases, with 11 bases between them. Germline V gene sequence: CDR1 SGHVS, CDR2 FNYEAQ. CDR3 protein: CASSLGGQGEQYF. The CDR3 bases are TGTGCCAGCAGCTTAGGGGGGCAGGGAGAGCAGTACTTC.

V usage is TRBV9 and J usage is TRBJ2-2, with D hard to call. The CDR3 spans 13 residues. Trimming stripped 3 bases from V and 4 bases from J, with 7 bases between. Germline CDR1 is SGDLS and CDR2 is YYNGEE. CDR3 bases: TGTGCCAGCAGCGCAGATCTCACCGGGGAGCTGTTTTTT. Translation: CASSADLTGELFF.

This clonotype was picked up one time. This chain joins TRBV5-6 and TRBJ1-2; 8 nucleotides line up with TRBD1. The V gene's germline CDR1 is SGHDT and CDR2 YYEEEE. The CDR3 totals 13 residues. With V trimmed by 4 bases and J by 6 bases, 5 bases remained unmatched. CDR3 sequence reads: CASSPGGLDGYTF. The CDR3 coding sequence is TGTGCCAGCAGCCCAGGGGGCTTAGATGGCTACACCTTC.

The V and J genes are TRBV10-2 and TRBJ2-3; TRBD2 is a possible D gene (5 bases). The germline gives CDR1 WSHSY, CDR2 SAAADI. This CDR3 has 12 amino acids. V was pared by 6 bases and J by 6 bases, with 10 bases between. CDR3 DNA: TGCGCCAGCAGCCTAGCTTCCGATACGCAGTATTTT. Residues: CASSLASDTQYF.

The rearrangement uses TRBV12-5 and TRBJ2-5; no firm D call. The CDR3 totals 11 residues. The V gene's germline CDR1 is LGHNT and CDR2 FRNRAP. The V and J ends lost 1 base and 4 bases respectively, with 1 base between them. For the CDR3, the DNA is TGTGCTAGTGGTTTGGGAGAGACCCAGTACTTC. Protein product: CASGLGETQYF.

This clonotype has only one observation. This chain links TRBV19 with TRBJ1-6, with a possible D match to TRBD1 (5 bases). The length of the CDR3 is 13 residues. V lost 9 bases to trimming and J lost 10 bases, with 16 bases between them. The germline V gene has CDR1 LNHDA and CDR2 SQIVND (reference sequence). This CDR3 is CASGAFQKSPLHF. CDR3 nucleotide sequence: TGTGCCAGCGGGGCCTTCCAAAAGTCACCCCTCCACTTT.

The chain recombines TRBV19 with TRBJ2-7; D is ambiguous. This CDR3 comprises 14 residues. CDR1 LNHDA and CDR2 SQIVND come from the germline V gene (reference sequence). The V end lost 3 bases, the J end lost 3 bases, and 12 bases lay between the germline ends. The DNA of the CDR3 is TGTGCCAGTAGTATCGGGCTTTTGGGCTACGAGCAGTACTTC. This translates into CASSIGLLGYEQYF.

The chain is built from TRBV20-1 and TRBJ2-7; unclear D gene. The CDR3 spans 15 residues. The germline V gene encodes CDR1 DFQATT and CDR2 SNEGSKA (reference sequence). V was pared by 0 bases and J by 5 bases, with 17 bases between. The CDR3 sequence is CSARDFDRSMDEQYF. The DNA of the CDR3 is TGCAGTGCTAGAGATTTTGATAGGTCTATGGACGAGCAGTACTTC.

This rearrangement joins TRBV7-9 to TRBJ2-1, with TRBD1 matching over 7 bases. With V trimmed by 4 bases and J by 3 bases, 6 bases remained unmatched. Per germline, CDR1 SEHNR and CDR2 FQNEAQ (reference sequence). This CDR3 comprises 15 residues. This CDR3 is CASSSRDRDYNEQFF. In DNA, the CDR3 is TGTGCCAGCAGCTCCCGGGACAGAGACTACAATGAGCAGTTCTTC. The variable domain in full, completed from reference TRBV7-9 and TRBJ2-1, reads DTGVSQNPRHKITKRGQNVTFRCDPISEHNRLYWYRQTLGQGPEFLTYFQNEAQLEKSRLLSDRFSAERPKGSFSTLEIQRTEQGDSAMYLCASSSRDRDYNEQFFGPGTRLTVL.

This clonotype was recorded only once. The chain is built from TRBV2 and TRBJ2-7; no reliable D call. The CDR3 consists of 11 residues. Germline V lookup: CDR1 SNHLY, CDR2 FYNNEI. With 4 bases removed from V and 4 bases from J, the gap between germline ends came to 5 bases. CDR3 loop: CASSGEYEQYF. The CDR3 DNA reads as TGTGCCAGCAGTGGAGAATACGAGCAGTACTTC.

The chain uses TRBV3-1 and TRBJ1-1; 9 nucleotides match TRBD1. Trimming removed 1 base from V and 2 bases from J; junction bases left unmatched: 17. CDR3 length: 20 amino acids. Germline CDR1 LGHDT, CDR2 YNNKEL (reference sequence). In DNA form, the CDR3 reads TGTGCCAGCAGCCAAGTCGAGTGGGACAGGGCACCACTTATTAACACTGAAGCTTTCTTT. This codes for CASSQVEWDRAPLINTEAFF.